This note documents a single T cell receptor beta chain sequence. Its matching antigen is unknown. These data originate in a study of neoadjuvant nivolumab and ipilimumab in lung cancer. Study at large: Nivolumab 3 mg/kg was given days 1, 15 and 29, plus ipilimumab 1 mg/kg day 1 in combination. Findings and caveats of the study: Resected-tumor TCR richness correlated positively with pretherapy blood richness.

Here immunoSEQ multiplex PCR was the method, and the copy in TCRdb shows in-frame clones only, minus some. The sample yields approximately 15,000 clones, approximately 68% seen once. V was clipped by 2 bases and J by 6 bases; unmatched bases: 3. In germline, CDR1 is SGDLS, CDR2 YYNGEE. The CDR3 runs 13 residues. The sequence was collected from an adult with non-small cell lung cancer. The chain is built from TRBV9 and TRBJ1-2; TRBD1 matches at 8 bases. Sequences were derived from peripheral blood, sampled after neoadjuvant nivolumab, alone or with ipilimumab, at or shortly before surgery. The CDR3: CASSVQGADGYTF. In DNA form, the CDR3 reads TGTGCCAGCAGCGTCCAGGGGGCCGATGGCTACACCTTC.